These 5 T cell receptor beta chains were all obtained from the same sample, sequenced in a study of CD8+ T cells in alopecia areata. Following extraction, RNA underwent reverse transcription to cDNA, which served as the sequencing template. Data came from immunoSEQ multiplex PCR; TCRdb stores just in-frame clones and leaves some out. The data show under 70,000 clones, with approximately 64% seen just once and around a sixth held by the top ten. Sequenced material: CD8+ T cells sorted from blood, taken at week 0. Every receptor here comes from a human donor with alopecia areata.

CDR3 protein: CATGTGLYGYTF. CDR3 in DNA: TGTGCCACCGGGACAGGGCTCTATGGCTACACCTTC. The chain links TRBV27 to TRBJ1-2; 9 nucleotides line up with TRBD1. V trimming: 10 bases; J trimming: 4 bases; junction bases outside the gene matches: 4. This CDR3 spans 12 amino acids. Germline loops: CDR1 MNHEY, CDR2 SMNVEV (reference sequence).

The CDR3 bases are TGCAGCGTTGAATCAGGGGACACCGGGGAGCTGTTTTTT. Amino acid sequence: CSVESGDTGELFF. The V call is TRBV29-1, the J call TRBJ2-2, with D perhaps TRBD1 (6 bases). V gave up 2 bases and J gave up 3 bases, with 7 bases separating them. Germline CDR1 SQVTM, CDR2 ANQGSEA. CDR3 length: 13 residues.

The CDR3 coding sequence is TGTGCCAGCACCGGACTAGCGGGCCGCAATCAGTACTTC. Translating gives CASTGLAGRNQYF. This rearrangement joins TRBV2 to TRBJ2-7, with 11 bases that match TRBD2. The CDR3 has 13 residues. The germline V gene encodes CDR1 SNHLY and CDR2 FYNNEI. Germline trimming cut 7 bases from V and 10 bases from J; bases unmatched to any gene: 9.

The CDR3 is CASSLGAPSSTDTQYF. CDR3 nucleotide sequence: TGTGCCAGCAGCTTAGGGGCCCCTAGCTCCACAGATACGCAGTATTTT. The chain combines TRBV7-2 with TRBJ2-3; D is perhaps TRBD2 (5 bases). V was pared by 1 base and J by 2 bases, with 13 bases between. CDR3 length: 16 amino acids. The V gene's germline CDR1 is SGHTA and CDR2 FQGNSA.

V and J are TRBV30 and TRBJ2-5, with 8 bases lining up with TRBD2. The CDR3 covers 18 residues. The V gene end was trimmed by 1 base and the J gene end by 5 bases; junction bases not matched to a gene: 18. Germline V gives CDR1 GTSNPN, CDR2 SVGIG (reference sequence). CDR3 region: CAWSAVIVREDPWETQYF. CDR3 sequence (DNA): TGTGCCTGGAGTGCCGTTATAGTGCGGGAGGACCCTTGGGAGACCCAGTACTTC.